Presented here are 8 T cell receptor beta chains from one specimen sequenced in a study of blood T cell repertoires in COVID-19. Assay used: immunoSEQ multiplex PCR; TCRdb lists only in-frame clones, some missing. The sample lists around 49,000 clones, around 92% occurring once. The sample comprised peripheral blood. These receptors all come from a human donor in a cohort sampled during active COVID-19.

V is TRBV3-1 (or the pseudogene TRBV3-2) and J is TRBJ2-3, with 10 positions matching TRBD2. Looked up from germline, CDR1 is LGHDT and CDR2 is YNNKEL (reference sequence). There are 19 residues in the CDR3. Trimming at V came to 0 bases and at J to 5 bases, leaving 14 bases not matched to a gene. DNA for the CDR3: TGTGCCAGCAGCCAAGATCGGAATAGCGGGGGGCCTGAGAGAGATACGCAGTATTTT. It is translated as CASSQDRNSGGPERDTQYF.

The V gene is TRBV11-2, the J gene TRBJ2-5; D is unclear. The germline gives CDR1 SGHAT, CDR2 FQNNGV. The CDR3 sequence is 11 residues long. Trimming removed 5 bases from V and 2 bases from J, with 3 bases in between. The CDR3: CASSLQETQYF. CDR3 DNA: TGTGCCAGCAGCCTACAAGAGACCCAGTACTTC.

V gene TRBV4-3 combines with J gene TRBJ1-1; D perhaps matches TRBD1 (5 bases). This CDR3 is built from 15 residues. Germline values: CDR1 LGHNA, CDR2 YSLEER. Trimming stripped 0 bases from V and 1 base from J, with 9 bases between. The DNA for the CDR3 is TGCGCCAGCAGCCAAGAGTTGGGGGGGAACACTGAAGCTTTCTTT. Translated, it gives CASSQELGGNTEAFF.

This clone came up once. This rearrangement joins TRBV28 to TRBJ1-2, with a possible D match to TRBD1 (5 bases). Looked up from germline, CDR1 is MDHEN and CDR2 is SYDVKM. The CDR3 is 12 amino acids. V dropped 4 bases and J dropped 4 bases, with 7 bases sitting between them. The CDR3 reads CASSWGGYGYTF. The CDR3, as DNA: TGTGCCAGCAGTTGGGGGGGCTATGGCTACACCTTC.

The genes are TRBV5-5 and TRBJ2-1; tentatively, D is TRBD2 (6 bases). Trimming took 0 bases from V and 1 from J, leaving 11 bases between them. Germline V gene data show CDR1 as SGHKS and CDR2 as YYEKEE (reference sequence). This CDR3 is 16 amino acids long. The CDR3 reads CASSLAGGPSYNEQFF. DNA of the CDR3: TGTGCCAGCAGCTTGGCCGGGGGACCATCCTACAATGAGCAGTTCTTC.

CDR3 DNA sequence: TGTGCCGGGGGGGGAGCGGGTGGCTATGGCTACACCTTC. Translated: CAGGGAGGYGYTF. This sequence joins TRBV28 and TRBJ1-2, with D perhaps matching TRBD1 (5 bases). Germline values: CDR1 MDHEN, CDR2 SYDVKM. The CDR3 sequence is 13 residues long. V lost 11 bases and J lost 4, with 17 bases in between.

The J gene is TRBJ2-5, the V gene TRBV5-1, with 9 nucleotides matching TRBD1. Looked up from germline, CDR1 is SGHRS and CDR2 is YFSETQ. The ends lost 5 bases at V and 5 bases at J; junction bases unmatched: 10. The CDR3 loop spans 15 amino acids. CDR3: CASRISTGGTETQYF. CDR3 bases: TGCGCCAGCAGGATTTCGACAGGGGGGACGGAGACCCAGTACTTC.

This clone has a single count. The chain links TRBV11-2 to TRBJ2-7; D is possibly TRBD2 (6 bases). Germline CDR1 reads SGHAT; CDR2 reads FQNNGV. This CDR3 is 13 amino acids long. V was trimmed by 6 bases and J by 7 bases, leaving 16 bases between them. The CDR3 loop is CASSLPGVREQYF. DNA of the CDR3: TGTGCCAGCAGTCTACCGGGGGTCCGAGAGCAGTACTTC. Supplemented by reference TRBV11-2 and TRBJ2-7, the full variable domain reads EAGVAQSPRYKIIEKRQSVAFWCNPISGHATLYWYQQILGQGPKLLIQFQNNGVVDDSQLPKDRFSAERLKGVDSTLKIQPAKLEDSAVYLCASSLPGVREQYFGPGTRLTVT.